A single sample gave rise to the 20 T cell receptor beta chains below, sequenced in a study of OX40 agonist ivuxolimab in advanced cancers. Sequencing used immunoSEQ multiplex PCR; TCRdb keeps in-frame clones, though not all of them. The table has over 55,000 clones, 85% to 90% seen once; the top ten hold roughly 1.9%. Sequencing was performed on CD4+ or CD8+ T cells sorted from blood, taken in a trial of the OX40 agonist ivuxolimab. The source of these receptors is an adult with an advanced solid tumor such as melanoma, head and neck, liver or kidney cancer.

In this sample, this clone turned up once. The V call is TRBV7-6, the J call TRBJ1-1; 9 bases agree with TRBD1. The CDR3 is 14 amino acids. Unmatched junction bases numbered 6, after V lost 5 bases and J lost 5 bases. Germline CDR1 and CDR2: SGHVS and FNYEAQ. This CDR3 reads CASSQDRGRTEAFF. CDR3 DNA sequence: TGTGCCAGCAGCCAGGACAGGGGAAGAACTGAAGCTTTCTTT.

The gene calls are TRBV28 and TRBJ1-1; no definite D call. The CDR3 is made up of 13 amino acids. V lost 6 bases, J lost 10 bases, and 18 bases lay in between. The V gene's germline CDR1 is MDHEN and CDR2 SYDVKM. The CDR3 DNA reads as TGTGCCAGCAGCCCCGACCGTCTGGGTGGAGCTTTCTTT. Translating gives CASSPDRLGGAFF.

The J gene is TRBJ1-4, the V gene TRBV5-1; 8 bases are shared with TRBD1. The V and J ends lost 2 bases and 3 bases, in that order; junction bases with no gene match: 6. The CDR3 consists of 16 residues. In germline, CDR1 is SGHRS, CDR2 YFSETQ. CDR3: CASSFTGGIANEKLFF. DNA for the CDR3: TGCGCCAGCAGCTTCACAGGGGGGATAGCTAATGAAAAACTGTTTTTT.

The chain joins TRBV7-2 to TRBJ1-1, with D unresolved. Germline values: CDR1 SGHTA, CDR2 FQGNSA. V was trimmed by 5 bases and J by 1 base, leaving 14 bases between them. This CDR3 is built from 15 residues. CDR3 coding DNA: TGTGCCAGCAGCATTCAACCTCGATCGAACACTGAAGCTTTCTTT. Translation gives CASSIQPRSNTEAFF.

The rearrangement uses TRBV11-3 and TRBJ1-1, with 10 positions matching TRBD1. The trim removed 5 bases at V and 5 bases at J, leaving 5 bases unmatched. The germline CDR1 and CDR2 sequences are SGHNT and YENEEA. The CDR3 contains 14 residues. CDR3 sequence: CASSRGQGDTEAFF. The DNA for the CDR3 is TGTGCCAGCAGCCGCGGACAGGGGGATACTGAAGCTTTCTTT. Full variable domain (remainder filled in from reference TRBV11-3 and TRBJ1-1): EAGVVQSPRYKIIEKKQPVAFWCNPISGHNTLYWYLQNLGQGPELLIRYENEEAVDDSQLPKDRFSAERLKGVDSTLKIQPAELGDSAVYLCASSRGQGDTEAFFGQGTRLTVV.

In this sample, this clone turned up a few times. The V call is TRBV5-1, the J call TRBJ1-2, with 7 bases that match TRBD1. Germline CDR1 is SGHRS and CDR2 is YFSETQ. The CDR3 covers 15 residues. V shed 0 bases, J shed 1 base, and the junction held 3 bases outside the gene matches. The CDR3 coding sequence is TGCGCCAGCAGCTTGGGGACAGGACTTAACTATGGCTACACCTTC. Encoded protein: CASSLGTGLNYGYTF.

The gene calls are TRBV19 and TRBJ2-1; TRBD2 aligns across 13 bases. This CDR3 has 16 residues. The trim removed 6 bases at V and 8 bases at J, leaving 10 bases unmatched. Germline values: CDR1 LNHDA, CDR2 SQIVND (reference sequence). CDR3 bases: TGTGCCAGTAGCGTACTAGCGGGAGGGCCTGTTCATGAGCAGTTCTTC. It codes for CASSVLAGGPVHEQFF.

This clone came up once. The chain couples TRBV28 to TRBJ2-7, with TRBD1 as a possible D gene (7 bases). The CDR3 length is 13 residues. V was cut by 7 bases and J by 3 bases, with 13 bases left in between. The germline V gene has CDR1 MDHEN and CDR2 SYDVKM. The CDR3 reads CASTGGQRYEQYF. The CDR3 region has the DNA TGTGCCAGCACCGGGGGACAGCGCTACGAGCAGTACTTC.

This sequence joins TRBV25-1 and TRBJ1-1; no clear D gene. From germline, CDR1 is MGHDK and CDR2 SYGVNS. V dropped 5 bases and J dropped 11 bases, with 15 bases sitting between them. The CDR3 length is 12 residues. The CDR3 reads CASSPTRGIAFF. The CDR3 coding sequence is TGTGCCAGCAGTCCCACTCGTGGCATCGCTTTCTTT.

The chain couples TRBV4-2 to TRBJ1-1; TRBD1 matches 10 bases. Trimming removed 4 bases from V and 5 bases from J; junction bases left unmatched: 10. The CDR3 sequence is 16 residues long. Germline loops: CDR1 LGHNA, CDR2 YNFKEQ. For the CDR3, the DNA is TGTGCCAGCAGCCCCAGACAGGGGGCAGGAGGAACTGAAGCTTTCTTT. As protein: CASSPRQGAGGTEAFF.

This chain connects TRBV6-5 to TRBJ2-1; D is possibly TRBD1 (6 bases). The germline V gene has CDR1 MNHEY and CDR2 SVGAGI. Trimming stripped 4 bases from V and 2 bases from J, with 12 bases between. This CDR3 is 15 amino acids long. In nucleotides, the CDR3 is TGTGCCAGCAGTTTGTCCAGGGGCCCCTACAATGAGCAGTTCTTC. Amino acid sequence: CASSLSRGPYNEQFF.

This rearrangement joins TRBV9 to TRBJ2-1; 10 bases are a match to TRBD1. V was clipped by 2 bases and J by 4 bases; unmatched bases: 6. The V gene's germline CDR1 is SGDLS and CDR2 YYNGEE. The CDR3 contains 16 residues. This chain's CDR3 is CASSVPGTGVYNEQFF. CDR3 in DNA: TGTGCCAGCAGCGTCCCGGGGACAGGGGTATACAATGAGCAGTTCTTC.

The chain employs TRBV2 and TRBJ2-6; D gene ambiguous. The length of the CDR3 is 15 residues. Trimming removed 3 bases from V and 2 bases from J, with 8 bases in between. The V gene's germline CDR1 is SNHLY and CDR2 FYNNEI. This CDR3 reads CASSDESPGANVLTF. CDR3 DNA sequence: TGTGCCAGCAGTGACGAGTCCCCTGGGGCCAACGTCCTGACTTTC.

CDR3 coding DNA: TGTGCCAGCAGCGCTCTTCCGGGGACCGGGCAGCCCCAGCATTTT. It translates to CASSALPGTGQPQHF. The genes are TRBV11-2 and TRBJ1-5; tentatively, D is TRBD1 (5 bases). The CDR3 covers 15 residues. V shed 5 bases and J shed 7 bases, with 18 bases lying between them. CDR1 is SGHAT, CDR2 FQNNGV, per germline. The full variable domain, rest sourced from reference TRBV11-2 and TRBJ1-5, is EAGVAQSPRYKIIEKRQSVAFWCNPISGHATLYWYQQILGQGPKLLIQFQNNGVVDDSQLPKDRFSAERLKGVDSTLKIQPAKLEDSAVYLCASSALPGTGQPQHFGDGTRLSIL.

With respect to this clone: Other DNA sequences in the same sample also yield this CDR3. The gene calls are TRBV19 and TRBJ2-5; 11 bases are shared with TRBD1. CDR3 length equals 16 residues. Trimming removed 7 bases from V and 6 bases from J; junction bases left unmatched: 13. Germline assignment: CDR1 LNHDA and CDR2 SQIVND (reference sequence). The CDR3 loop reads CASTSRGQGAVKTQYF. CDR3 bases: TGTGCCAGTACCTCTCGTGGACAGGGGGCTGTAAAGACCCAGTACTTC.

V usage is TRBV28 and J usage is TRBJ1-2, with 7 bases that match TRBD1. Germline-derived CDR1 and CDR2 are MDHEN and SYDVKM. The CDR3 covers 19 residues. Trimming removed 3 bases from V and 5 bases from J; junction bases left unmatched: 21. This CDR3 is CASSFPAGAGGMVRYGYTF. The CDR3 DNA sequence: TGTGCCAGCAGTTTTCCCGCCGGAGCAGGGGGAATGGTCCGATATGGCTACACCTTC.

The chain employs TRBV5-1 and TRBJ1-1; D is ambiguous. The CDR3 consists of 15 residues. V gave up 5 bases and J gave up 3 bases, with 17 bases separating them. Germline CDR1 SGHRS, CDR2 YFSETQ. CDR3 amino acids: CASRPRGSGDTEAFF. The CDR3 DNA reads TGCGCCAGCAGGCCGCGGGGTTCTGGGGACACTGAAGCTTTCTTT.

The J gene is TRBJ2-1, the V gene TRBV5-1; 13 bases map to TRBD2. J lost 4 bases, V lost 4 bases, and 5 bases had no gene match. Germline CDR1 reads SGHRS; CDR2 reads YFSETQ. There are 16 residues in the CDR3. The DNA of the CDR3 is TGCGCCAGCAGCCTAGGACTAGCGGGAGTGTACAATGAGCAGTTCTTC. It specifies CASSLGLAGVYNEQFF.

The rearrangement links TRBV30 to TRBJ2-1; weak D call: TRBD1 (5 bases). Germline-derived CDR1 and CDR2 are GTSNPN and SVGIG (reference sequence). The V and J ends lost 8 bases and 7 bases respectively, with 18 bases between them. This CDR3 has 13 amino acids. The CDR3 nucleotides read TGTGCCATGGGGCGCGCTGAGTGGAATGAGCAGTTCTTC. Translating gives CAMGRAEWNEQFF.

CDR3 sequence reads: CASSEGGGNQPQHF. The DNA of the CDR3 is TGTGCCAGCAGTGAAGGGGGGGGAAATCAGCCCCAGCATTTT. The chain uses TRBV6-1 and TRBJ1-5; D is perhaps TRBD1 (5 bases). In germline, CDR1 is MNHNS, CDR2 SASEGT. There are 14 residues in the CDR3. V was trimmed by 1 base and J by 4 bases, leaving 8 bases between them.